The next 27 T cell receptor beta chains were all read from a single sample in a study of blood T cell repertoires in COVID-19. Sequencing used immunoSEQ multiplex PCR; TCRdb keeps in-frame clones, though not all of them. The repertoire includes 100,000 to 150,000 clones, around 83% of them detected once, and around 3% sits in the top ten. The source material was peripheral blood. The origin of the receptors is a woman of 80 years or more with COVID-19, enrolled during active disease.

V usage is TRBV6-2 or TRBV6-3 and J usage is TRBJ1-1, with a tentative D call TRBD1 (5 bases). The ends were cut back, 0 bases at V and 4 bases at J, with 9 bases in the middle. This CDR3 has 14 residues. Germline CDR1 MNHEY, CDR2 SVGEGT. CDR3 amino acids: CASSYSGGSTEAFF. CDR3 coding DNA: TGTGCCAGCAGTTACTCCGGGGGATCCACTGAAGCTTTCTTT.

The chain joins TRBV11-1 to TRBJ2-1; TRBD1 agrees at 11 bases. V lost 3 bases, J lost 9 bases, and 10 bases stayed unmatched. The CDR3 spans 16 residues. Per the germline V gene, CDR1 is SGHAT and CDR2 is FQDESV (reference sequence). CDR3 nucleotides: TGTGCCAGCAGCTTGAGCAGGACAGGGGGCCTGGGTGAGCAGTTCTTC. Its translation is CASSLSRTGGLGEQFF.

The chain couples TRBV6-5 to TRBJ2-5; D possibly corresponds to TRBD2 (7 bases). The V end lost 5 bases, the J end lost 5 bases, and 15 bases lay between the germline ends. There are 14 residues in the CDR3. Germline loops: CDR1 MNHEY, CDR2 SVGAGI. The CDR3 bases are TGTGCCAGCAGTAACGAGGGGGGGAGGGAGACCCAGTACTTC. Translation: CASSNEGGRETQYF.

The chain combines TRBV7-9 with TRBJ2-5; TRBD1 matches 7 bases. The CDR3 is 11 amino acids. Germline CDR1 and CDR2: SEHNR and FQNEAQ (reference sequence). Trimming at V came to 11 bases and at J to 6 bases, leaving 6 bases not matched to a gene. DNA of the CDR3: TGTGCCGGGGAAGGGGGCCAGACCCAGTACTTC. This codes for CAGEGGQTQYF.

The chain recombines TRBV3-1 (or the pseudogene TRBV3-2) with TRBJ2-7, with no clear D. The CDR3 length is 14 residues. The V end lost 0 bases, the J end lost 4 bases, and 10 bases lay between the germline ends. Germline V gene sequence: CDR1 LGHDT, CDR2 YNNKEL (reference sequence). In DNA, the CDR3 is TGTGCCAGCAGCCAAGAATGGAGCAAATACGAGCAGTACTTC. Its translation is CASSQEWSKYEQYF.

The chain employs TRBV24-1 and TRBJ2-2; 7 bases agree with TRBD1. There are 15 residues in the CDR3. Germline trimming cut 8 bases from V and 6 bases from J; bases unmatched to any gene: 11. CDR1 is KGHDR, CDR2 SFDVKD, per germline. CDR3 amino acids: CATNPNRGDPGELFF. The CDR3 DNA reads as TGTGCCACCAACCCGAACAGGGGAGACCCCGGGGAGCTGTTTTTT.

The rearrangement links TRBV4-3 to TRBJ1-1; D call uncertain. This CDR3 spans 14 amino acids. Germline assignment: CDR1 LGHNA and CDR2 YSLEER. The V and J ends lost 4 bases and 0 bases respectively, with 9 bases between them. The CDR3 reads CASSPDDMNTEAFF. The CDR3 DNA sequence: TGCGCCAGCAGCCCCGACGACATGAACACTGAAGCTTTCTTT.

The chain uses TRBV2 and TRBJ2-3, with D perhaps TRBD1 (6 bases). CDR1 and CDR2 from the germline V gene are SNHLY and FYNNEI. V was pared by 7 bases and J by 7 bases, with 18 bases between. The CDR3 has 14 amino acids. DNA of the CDR3: TGTGCCAGCAATCGGGACACCCCTGGGAATACGCAGTATTTT. The encoded protein is CASNRDTPGNTQYF. The whole variable domain, remainder taken from reference TRBV2 and TRBJ2-3, is EPEVTQTPSHQVTQMGQEVILRCVPISNHLYFYWYRQILGQKVEFLVSFYNNEISEKSEIFDDQFSVERPDGSNFTLKIRSTKLEDSAMYFCASNRDTPGNTQYFGPGTRLTVL.

The chain carries TRBV7-8 and TRBJ1-4; 11 bases agree with TRBD1. The CDR3 runs to 16 residues. Germline V gene data show CDR1 as SGHVS and CDR2 as FQNEAQ. Trimming removed 4 bases from V and 8 bases from J; junction bases left unmatched: 9. The CDR3 sequence is CASSSSGQGGREKLFF. The CDR3 coding sequence is TGTGCCAGCAGCTCCTCGGGACAGGGGGGTAGGGAAAAACTGTTTTTT. The variable domain in full, completed from reference TRBV7-8 and TRBJ1-4, reads GAGVSQSPRYKVAKRGQDVALRCDPISGHVSLFWYQQALGQGPEFLTYFQNEAQLDKSGLPSDRFFAERPEGSVSTLKIQRTQQEDSAVYLCASSSSGQGGREKLFFGSGTQLSVL.

This clone was seen a handful of times. The rearrangement uses TRBV6-5 and TRBJ2-1; a weak D match, TRBD1 (5 bases). This CDR3 comprises 16 residues. CDR1 MNHEY and CDR2 SVGAGI come from the germline V gene. Trimming shortened V by 0 bases and J by 9 bases, and 18 bases separated the two germline ends. CDR3 bases: TGTGCCAGCAGTTACTCGATGTGGCAATATGGGGCTGAGCAGTTCTTC. Amino acid sequence: CASSYSMWQYGAEQFF.

This clone has more than one count but fewer than ten. The CDR3 DNA sequence: TGTGCCAGCAGCTTGGACGGGACAGGTACCTACGAGCAGTACTTC. It encodes CASSLDGTGTYEQYF. The chain is built from TRBV5-4 and TRBJ2-7; 8 nucleotides line up with TRBD1. Per the germline V gene, CDR1 is SGHNT and CDR2 is YYREEE (reference sequence). Losses at the gene ends were 0 bases for V and 2 bases for J; bases not matched to a gene: 4. This CDR3 is built from 15 residues. Supplemented by reference TRBV5-4 and TRBJ2-7, the full variable domain reads ETGVTQSPTHLIKTRGQQVTLRCSSQSGHNTVSWYQQALGQGPQFIFQYYREEENGRGNFPPRFSGLQFPNYSSELNVNALELDDSALYLCASSLDGTGTYEQYFGPGTRLTVT.

J is TRBJ2-5 and V is TRBV28, with D maybe TRBD2 (6 bases). The CDR3 length is 15 residues. The germline CDR1 and CDR2 sequences are MDHEN and SYDVKM. Trimming removed 2 bases at V and 1 base at J, with 11 bases between. CDR3 in amino acids: CASSLGGTFQETQYF. The CDR3 coding sequence is TGTGCCAGCAGTTTAGGGGGGACCTTCCAAGAGACCCAGTACTTC.

The CDR3: CSASSGLNTEAFF. CDR3 nucleotides: TGCAGTGCTAGTTCCGGGTTGAACACTGAAGCTTTCTTT. This chain links TRBV20-1 with TRBJ1-1; the D is unclear. CDR1 is DFQATT, CDR2 SNEGSKA, per germline (reference sequence). Trimming cost V 3 bases and J 0 bases, with 8 bases left between them. The length of the CDR3 is 13 residues.

The gene calls are TRBV5-1 and TRBJ1-2, with 8 bases that match TRBD1. With V trimmed by 2 bases and J by 7 bases, 7 bases remained unmatched. Germline V gene data show CDR1 as SGHRS and CDR2 as YFSETQ. The CDR3 has 14 residues. CDR3 protein: CASSLTGQELGYTF. The CDR3 DNA reads as TGCGCCAGCAGCTTAACGGGACAGGAGCTTGGCTACACCTTC.

The chain has TRBV10-3 and TRBJ2-1; possibly TRBD2 for D (5 bases). Germline V gene sequence: CDR1 ENHRY, CDR2 SYGVKD. The CDR3 spans 14 residues. V was shortened by 0 bases and J by 5 bases, with 8 bases between the two germline ends. CDR3 sequence reads: CAISESRTHNEQFF. CDR3 nucleotides: TGTGCCATCAGTGAGTCGAGGACTCACAATGAGCAGTTCTTC.

The chain joins TRBV7-9 to TRBJ2-1, with D possibly being TRBD1 (6 bases). Germline values: CDR1 SEHNR, CDR2 FQNEAQ (reference sequence). CDR3 length: 13 amino acids. Between the trimmed V and J ends, which lost 11 bases and 0 bases, there was a span of 11 bases. Here the CDR3 reads CAAWTDSYNEQFF. The CDR3 coding sequence is TGTGCCGCGTGGACAGACTCCTACAATGAGCAGTTCTTC.

The V and J genes are TRBV5-6 and TRBJ2-3; possible D gene TRBD1, 5 bases. The CDR3 has 14 residues. Trimming cost V 0 bases and J 2 bases, with 7 bases left between them. Germline V CDR1 and CDR2: SGHDT, YYEEEE. The CDR3 bases are TGTGCCAGCAGCTTGGGGGGCCACACAGATACGCAGTATTTT. Protein product: CASSLGGHTDTQYF.

The chain uses TRBV10-3 and TRBJ2-3, with TRBD2 identical over 9 bases. The CDR3 totals 15 residues. Unmatched junction bases numbered 8, after V lost 9 bases and J lost 1 base. Per the germline V gene, CDR1 is ENHRY and CDR2 is SYGVKD. CDR3 coding DNA: TGTGCCATTGCTAGCGGGAAAGGGGGCACAGATACGCAGTATTTT. Amino acids: CAIASGKGGTDTQYF.

V usage is TRBV6-1 and J usage is TRBJ2-3; 8 nucleotides align to TRBD2. J gave up 4 bases and V 4 bases, and 10 bases lay outside the gene matches. This CDR3 contains 16 residues. Germline assignment: CDR1 MNHNS and CDR2 SASEGT. The CDR3 spells CASSASGRLGADTQYF. In DNA form, the CDR3 reads TGTGCCAGCAGTGCGAGCGGGAGATTAGGGGCAGATACGCAGTATTTT.

The chain couples TRBV2 to TRBJ2-5, with 8 bases matching TRBD1. The CDR3 runs 15 residues. Trimming at V came to 7 bases and at J to 5 bases, leaving 12 bases not matched to a gene. CDR1 is SNHLY and CDR2 is FYNNEI in the germline V gene. The CDR3 here is CASTRGQAGPETQYF. The CDR3 DNA sequence: TGTGCCAGCACCAGGGGACAGGCGGGGCCGGAGACCCAGTACTTC.

V gene TRBV5-4 combines with J gene TRBJ2-5, with 12 bases aligning to TRBD2. CDR3 length: 18 amino acids. The germline CDR1 and CDR2 sequences are SGHNT and YYREEE (reference sequence). V lost 1 base and J lost 5; bases outside the gene matches: 12. CDR3 in DNA: TGTGCCAGCAGCTTGTCCGGACTAGCGGGATCTTCACGGGAGACCCAGTACTTC. Translated: CASSLSGLAGSSRETQYF.

The chain combines TRBV18 with TRBJ1-2; D is unresolved. The V gene lost 6 bases and the J gene lost 8 bases, with 19 bases spanning the gap. The CDR3 has 14 amino acids. Germline CDR1 KGHSH, CDR2 LQKENI. CDR3 DNA: TGTGCCAGCTCGGAGACGGAGAAATCACGGGGCTACACCTTC. Protein product: CASSETEKSRGYTF.

This clone was detected only a few times. This chain connects TRBV3-1 (or the pseudogene TRBV3-2) to TRBJ1-1; D possibly corresponds to TRBD1 (6 bases). This CDR3 spans 15 amino acids. Looked up from germline, CDR1 is LGHDT and CDR2 is YNNKEL (reference sequence). Trimming took 0 bases from V and 4 from J, leaving 12 bases between them. In DNA form, the CDR3 reads TGTGCCAGCAGCCAAGAAGTCCTGACAGGCACTGAAGCTTTCTTT. Protein: CASSQEVLTGTEAFF.

There are a few counts of this clone. The J gene is TRBJ2-5, the V gene TRBV28, with D tentatively TRBD1 (11 bases). In germline, CDR1 is MDHEN, CDR2 SYDVKM. Deletions cut 3 bases from V and 4 bases from J, with 30 bases between. The CDR3 extends over 20 amino acids. The CDR3 reads CASSFSPDRGLAGELETQYF. The CDR3 DNA is TGTGCCAGCAGTTTTTCCCCGGACAGGGGGCTAGCGGGAGAGTTAGAGACCCAGTACTTC. The variable domain in full, with the rest retrieved from reference TRBV28 and TRBJ2-5, is DVKVTQSSRYLVKRTGEKVFLECVQDMDHENMFWYRQDPGLGLRLIYFSYDVKMKEKGDIPEGYSVSREKKERFSLILESASTNQTSMYLCASSFSPDRGLAGELETQYFGPGTRLLVL.

V usage is TRBV9 and J usage is TRBJ2-3; TRBD2 is a possible D gene (5 bases). The V end lost 4 bases, the J end lost 2 bases, and 14 bases lay between the germline ends. The germline V gene encodes CDR1 SGDLS and CDR2 YYNGEE. The CDR3 is 15 amino acids. The CDR3: CASSRTAQNTDTQYF. CDR3 in DNA: TGTGCCAGCAGCCGGACTGCCCAAAACACAGATACGCAGTATTTT.

This sequence joins TRBV4-3 and TRBJ2-4; 7 bases map to TRBD1. The germline V gene has CDR1 LGHNA and CDR2 YSLEER. The CDR3 loop spans 18 amino acids. V shed 3 bases and J 5 bases; nucleotides not matched to a gene: 16. This CDR3 is CASSQGATGQVGENIQYF. The CDR3 DNA reads as TGCGCCAGCAGCCAGGGAGCAACAGGACAGGTTGGAGAAAACATTCAGTACTTC.

The chain uses TRBV4-3 and TRBJ2-3; D is uncertain. The CDR3 is 15 amino acids. Germline CDR1 reads LGHNA; CDR2 reads YSLEER. V was pared by 3 bases and J by 0 bases, with 10 bases between. Written as DNA, the CDR3 is TGCGCCAGCAGCCAGATGGTAGCTAGCACAGATACGCAGTATTTT. It specifies CASSQMVASTDTQYF.